Listed below are T cell receptor beta chains from one sample, sequenced in a study of beta chain features in type 1 diabetes. The table came from immunoSEQ multiplex PCR; TCRdb's copy has only in-frame clones and leaves some out. Of about 700,000 clones listed, roughly 13% were seen once; the top ten hold about 0.02%. Sequencing input: naive CD4+ T cells from blood. The source of these receptors is a man younger than 35 with type 1 diabetes. The CDR3 runs from the conserved cysteine through the conserved F or W. The order of the fields is V gene, clone size, D gene, J gene, CDR3 length, CDR3 DNA, CDR3 protein. The D gene is left open where the match is weak. Part of the rows lack a size; the others show once, few, many or a class for expanded clones.

>TRBV7-8|NA|NA|TRBJ1-6|15
TGTGCCAGCAGCTTAGCGGCTCTAGCGGATTCACCCCTCCACTTT
CASSLAALADSPLHF
>TRBV14|NA|NA|TRBJ1-1|14
TGTGCCAGCAGCCTGCAGTTGGGGAACACTGAAGCTTTCTTT
CASSLQLGNTEAFF
>TRBV10-3|many|NA|TRBJ2-7|14
TGTGCCATCAGTGAGTCTTGGAGCGCCTACGAGCAGTACTTC
CAISESWSAYEQYF
>TRBV27|NA|NA|TRBJ2-3|14
TGTGCCAGCAGTTTAGGGCCAACAGGGGATACGCAGTATTTT
CASSLGPTGDTQYF
>TRBV25-1|few|TRBD1|TRBJ1-4|17
TGTGCCAGCAGTGATCAGGGGGCGGGTTTCACTAATGAAAAACTGTTTTTT
CASSDQGAGFTNEKLFF
>TRBV5-1|NA|TRBD1|TRBJ2-3|15
TGCGCCAGTACACAGGGGACCTCTAGCACAGATACGCAGTATTTT
CASTQGTSSTDTQYF
>TRBV29-1|few|NA|TRBJ1-1|13
TGCAGCGCCTATCGGGGGAGTGACACTGAAGCTTTCTTT
CSAYRGSDTEAFF
>TRBV7-8|few|NA|TRBJ1-3|15
TGTGCCAGCAGCTTAGGAGGGGGATACGGAAACACCATATATTTT
CASSLGGGYGNTIYF
>TRBV5-4|few|NA|TRBJ1-1|13
TGTGCCAGCAGCTTGCAGGGGAACACTGAAGCTTTCTTT
CASSLQGNTEAFF
>TRBV28|NA|NA|TRBJ2-7|11
TGTGCCAGCAGTTTAGGGCAGGGACCCAATTTC
CASSLGQGPNF
>TRBV2|NA|NA|TRBJ2-7|11
TGTGCTAACGTGATCTTCAACGAGCAGTACTTC
CANVIFNEQYF
>TRBV7-2|few|NA|TRBJ2-3|14
TGTGCCAGCACCGAGGGTGGCAGCCCAGATACGCAGTATTTT
CASTEGGSPDTQYF
>TRBV2|NA|NA|TRBJ2-3|12
TGTGCCAGCAGTGAGGTAGGAGATACGCAGTATTTT
CASSEVGDTQYF
>TRBV30|NA|NA|TRBJ1-1|13
TGTGCTCAAGTACGATGGGAGTTCACTGAAGCTTTCTTT
CAQVRWEFTEAFF
>TRBV30|many|NA|TRBJ1-2|12
TGTGCCTGGAGTGTCGGGGACTATGGCTACACCTTC
CAWSVGDYGYTF
>TRBV6-5|few|NA|TRBJ1-6|13
TGTGCCAGCAGTATTGGTGGTAATTCACCCCTCCACTTT
CASSIGGNSPLHF
>TRBV7-2|NA|NA|TRBJ1-6|16
TGTGCCAGCAGCTCCCCCCCGGGGGCGGCTCGTTCACCCCTCCACTTT
CASSSPPGAARSPLHF
>TRBV19|few|NA|TRBJ1-2|15
TGTGCCAGTAGTATAGGCTTTCCGGAAAACTATGGCTACACCTTC
CASSIGFPENYGYTF
>TRBV6-4|NA|NA|TRBJ2-3|14
TGTGCCAGCAGTGAATTGGCTAGTACAGATACGCAGTATTTT
CASSELASTDTQYF
>TRBV29-1|few|NA|TRBJ1-1|10
TGCAGCGCGGGGGACACTGAAGCTTTCTTT
CSAGDTEAFF
>TRBV30|NA|NA|TRBJ2-2|14
TGTGCCTGGATCCCCCCGAGCCACACCGGGGAGCTGTTTTTT
CAWIPPSHTGELFF
>TRBV6-5|NA|NA|TRBJ2-7|15
TGTGCCAGCAGCCCGACAGTCATCATCGACTACGAGCAGTACTTC
CASSPTVIIDYEQYF
>TRBV14|NA|TRBD1|TRBJ1-1|14
TGTGCCAGCAGACCTAAACAGGGGTCCACTGAAGCTTTCTTT
CASRPKQGSTEAFF
>TRBV30|few|TRBD1|TRBJ2-7|13
TGTGCCTGGAGCGAAAAGAGGAACAGGGGGCCGGGGTTC
CAWSEKRNRGPGF